This TCR beta chain was sequenced during a study of T cells in Graves' hyperthyroidism and ophthalmopathy (dated by TCRdb to the late 2010s). For the study in its entirety: Peripheral blood was collected at initial diagnosis, before any treatment. TCR V-J signatures able to tell the groups apart were searched for in a discovery cohort of 90 to 100 patients, of whom more than 40 had Graves' ophthalmopathy and 57 had stable Graves' hyperthyroidism. An independent validation cohort of about 19 hyperthyroidism patients and over 15 patients who later progressed to ophthalmopathy tested prospective prediction of ophthalmopathy. The 100 or so discovery patients were randomly split 7:3 into training and test sets. The study also compared thyroid tissue and blood T-cell repertoires from a handful of Graves' hyperthyroidism patients. Once sampling was done, hyperthyroidism patients were given methimazole at a starting dose of 30 mg daily, whereas ophthalmopathy patients were given high-dose intravenous methylprednisolone. According to the paper, TCR Vbeta CDR3 sequencing was carried out on approximately 140 peripheral blood samples, which came from over 40 ophthalmopathy, under 85 hyperthyroidism and about 17 progressor patients.

At the junction V is shortened by 2 bases and J by 5 bases; bases outside the gene matches: 5. Including cysteine and phenylalanine, the CDR3 has 14 amino acids. Kept here is only the CDR3 DNA, which spans 42 bases and is read in frame from base 1. CDR1 MNHEY and CDR2 SVGAGI are derived from the germline V gene. Turning to this clonotype: Its antigen remains undetermined. No base quality values were provided; no much bigger clone lies one nucleotide off.

The investigation overall reported the following: Sample size was not statistically predetermined, and blinding of investigators to group allocation was not performed. In validation, the model predicted progression to ophthalmopathy a median of approximately 6.3 months before onset, with roughly 70% sensitivity and about 72% specificity. A 13 V-J signature model separated ophthalmopathy from stable hyperthyroidism, with nearly 90% sensitivity and 81.08% specificity in cross-validation and 80%/75% in testing. Blood samples also contained most of the expanded thyroid clonotypes (frequency above 0.001), which suggests that blood repertoires may reflect thyroid immune responses.

In the ophthalmopathy patients, disease was moderately to severely active, with a Clinical Activity Score of 3 or more, a NOSPECS grade of 4 or more, and a duration of less than 3 months. Patients with uncontrolled infections, other autoimmune diseases, pregnancy or lactation were excluded. Diagnoses relied on clinical symptoms, serum thyroxine and TRAb, thyroid ultrasound and orbital computed tomography. PBMCs were separated from roughly 10 ml of fresh peripheral blood using Ficoll-Paque density gradient centrifugation. Trizol reagent was used to extract total RNA, and RNA quality was then checked on an Agilent 2100 Bioanalyzer. The TCR beta CDR3 regions were amplified from the RNA transcripts. A first-round RT-PCR of the TCR CDR3 used the HTBI primer set with the Qiagen OneStep RT-PCR kit. Libraries were constructed in a second round of multiplex PCR, after which size selection and purification were performed. Sequencing of the libraries was done on an Illumina HiSeq2000 using paired-end 100 bp reads. The authors processed their data as follows. SOAPnuke was used to process the raw data, throwing out any read that contained adapters or uncalled bases, had a mean Phred below 15, or lacked an exact constant-primer or identifier match. High-quality paired reads were merged with COPE v1.2.5, and unique nucleotide sequences were defined as clonotypes. Clonotypes were aligned to IMGT TRBV, TRBD and TRBJ reference segments using MiTCR v1.1. Only V-J combinations with frequency above 0.0001, covering 99% to 99.2% of repertoires, were analysed. A TCS score was defined as the ratio of F50 (clonal expansion) to E x V (chaos), with BLOSUM62-based TCRdist applied between CDR3 peptides within each V-J. Welch's t-statistics and random forest reduced around 520 V-J features to some 14, which were used in a naive Bayes classifier (R e1071). TCRdb trimmed public reads at Q25 via fastp, called clones via MiXCR and kept in-frame beta chains. Identical CDR3 protein sequences are pooled into one entry, listed with their most common genes and DNA. These V and J calls are TCRdb output, not the study's own analysis. Counted in this sample were about 520,000 distinct CDR3 sequences; roughly a quarter of them appeared once. The top ten hold about 11% of the sample.

The sample comprised blood. The chain employs TRBV6-5 and TRBJ1-1, with 7 central nucleotides matching TRBD1. This TCR was sampled from a woman in her thirties with Graves' ophthalmopathy. CDR3 sequence: CASSYRTGRTEAFF. The base sequence is TGTGCCAGCAGTTACCGGACAGGAAGGACTGAAGCTTTCTTT.